A selection of T cell receptor beta chains follows, all from one sample in a study of Ad26.COV2.S vaccination and SARS-CoV-2 variants. Assay used: immunoSEQ multiplex PCR; TCRdb lists only in-frame clones, some missing. This table has over 450,000 clones, 80% to 90% appearing once. The sequences come from peripheral blood, collected in a trial of Ad26.COV2.S vaccine versus placebo. These receptor sequences come from a person aged 18 to 59 who received the Ad26.COV2.S COVID-19 vaccine or a placebo. CDR3s include the opening cysteine and the closing phenylalanine or tryptophan. Each record gives: V gene, J gene, D gene, CDR3 length, clone size, CDR3 protein, CDR3 DNA. D genes are given only for firm matches. The size entry is marked missing in some rows and otherwise reads once, few, many or a size class.

TRBV9	TRBJ1-5	-	13	once	CASSVTGNQPQHF	TGTGCCAGCAGCGTTACAGGGAATCAGCCCCAGCATTTT
TRBV2	TRBJ1-2	-	14	-	CASSELRSNYGYTF	TGTGCCAGCAGTGAGCTACGGAGCAACTATGGCTACACCTTC
TRBV18	TRBJ1-1	-	14	-	CASSPPFIVSEAFF	TGTGCCAGCTCACCACCTTTTATTGTTAGTGAAGCTTTCTTT
TRBV18	TRBJ2-1	TRBD2	15	-	CASSSFAGDYNEQFF	TGTGCCAGCTCCAGCTTCGCGGGAGATTACAATGAGCAGTTCTTC
TRBV9	TRBJ2-2	TRBD2	18	-	CASSVGLAGTANTGELFF	TGTGCCAGCAGCGTAGGGCTAGCGGGGACCGCGAACACCGGGGAGCTGTTTTTT
TRBV19	TRBJ1-5	-	14	few	CASRPKGGRQPQHF	TGTGCCAGTAGACCAAAGGGGGGAAGACAGCCCCAGCATTTT
TRBV6-2/TRBV6-3	TRBJ1-1	-	15	-	CASSLRGRENTEAFF	TGTGCCAGCAGCCTACGAGGCAGGGAGAACACTGAAGCTTTCTTT
TRBV5-1	TRBJ2-7	-	14	-	CASSLTGDSYEQYF	TGCGCCAGCAGCTTGACAGGCGACTCCTACGAGCAGTACTTC
TRBV28	TRBJ1-5	-	15	-	CASSTPGTGNQPQHF	TGTGCCAGCAGTACCCCCGGAACGGGCAATCAGCCCCAGCATTTT
TRBV5-4	TRBJ2-7	-	14	-	CASSLDPTSYEQYF	TGTGCCAGCAGCTTAGACCCGACCTCCTACGAGCAGTACTTC
TRBV18	TRBJ1-5	-	17	-	CASSPTTRGIDNQPQHF	TGTGCCAGCTCACCGACGACTAGGGGAATTGATAATCAGCCCCAGCATTTT
TRBV5-4	TRBJ1-2	-	12	few	CASSGGAASSTF	TGTGCCAGCAGCGGCGGGGCAGCCTCTAGCACCTTC
TRBV3-1/TRBV3-2	TRBJ1-2	TRBD1	13	-	CASSRGQGYGYTF	TGTGCCAGCAGCCGGGGACAGGGATATGGCTACACCTTC
TRBV19	TRBJ2-7	TRBD2	16	-	CARPRLAGGREYEQYF	TGTGCCAGACCTAGACTAGCGGGAGGGAGGGAGTACGAGCAGTACTTC
TRBV13	TRBJ2-3	TRBD1	15	few	CASSSRGQYTDTQYF	TGTGCCAGCAGCTCCAGGGGGCAATACACAGATACGCAGTATTTT
TRBV7-9	TRBJ2-1	TRBD2	15	-	CASSRLGLGGNEQFF	TGTGCCAGCAGCCGACTGGGACTAGGTGGCAATGAGCAGTTCTTC
TRBV18	TRBJ2-2	-	14	once	CASYSSTNTGELFF	TGTGCCAGCTATAGTTCCACGAACACCGGGGAGCTGTTTTTT
TRBV13	TRBJ1-6	-	15	-	CASSAGGRYNSPLHF	TGTGCCAGCAGCGCTGGGGGACGGTATAATTCACCCCTCCACTTT
TRBV28	TRBJ1-3	-	16	-	CASTMEGKSSGNTIYF	TGTGCCAGCACCATGGAGGGGAAGAGCTCTGGAAACACCATATATTTT
TRBV9	TRBJ2-7	TRBD2	15	-	CASSSGLSSSYEQYF	TGTGCCAGCAGCTCGGGACTATCATCCTCCTACGAGCAGTACTTC
TRBV18	TRBJ1-1	-	14	-	CASSPGTVNTEAFF	TGTGCCAGCTCACCAGGGACCGTTAACACTGAAGCTTTCTTT
TRBV7-2	TRBJ1-6	-	16	-	CASRPTRSSYNSPLHF	TGTGCCAGCAGGCCTACAAGGAGCTCCTATAATTCACCCCTCCACTTT
TRBV5-1	TRBJ2-1	TRBD2	15	-	CASSSETSGRDEQFF	TGCGCCAGCAGCTCAGAGACTAGCGGGAGGGATGAGCAGTTCTTC
TRBV18	TRBJ1-6	-	14	-	CASSPTGLNSPLHF	TGTGCCAGCTCACCAACAGGGTTAAATTCACCCCTCCACTTT
TRBV6-5	TRBJ2-5	-	10	-	CASTKVTQYF	TGTGCCAGCACTAAAGTGACCCAGTACTTC
TRBV5-1	TRBJ2-1	TRBD2	17	-	CASSLATSGGPYNEQFF	TGCGCCAGCAGCTTGGCGACTAGCGGGGGACCATACAATGAGCAGTTCTTC
TRBV5-6	TRBJ2-7	TRBD2	16	once	CASSLGASGHSYEQYF	TGTGCCAGCAGCTTGGGAGCTAGCGGCCATTCCTACGAGCAGTACTTC
TRBV29-1	TRBJ2-1	-	13	-	CSVRGSTYNEQFF	TGCAGCGTAAGAGGGTCCACCTACAATGAGCAGTTCTTC
TRBV6-5	TRBJ2-3	-	13	-	CASSLGWTDTQYF	TGTGCCAGCAGCCTAGGATGGACAGATACGCAGTATTTT
TRBV6-6	TRBJ1-1	-	16	-	CASSYSRAGWGTEAFF	TGTGCCAGCAGTTACTCTAGGGCAGGGTGGGGTACTGAAGCTTTCTTT
TRBV4-1	TRBJ2-4	TRBD2	19	-	CASSQVEAGGQKRKNIQYF	TGCGCCAGCAGCCAAGTTGAAGCGGGAGGGCAGAAACGCAAAAACATTCAGTACTTC
TRBV7-6	TRBJ2-7	TRBD2	15	-	CASSGTSGSRDEQYF	TGTGCCAGCAGCGGGACTAGCGGGAGTCGGGACGAGCAGTACTTC
TRBV19	TRBJ1-1	TRBD1	15	few	CASSTQGGLGTEAFF	TGTGCCAGTAGTACCCAAGGGGGCCTGGGCACTGAAGCTTTCTTT
TRBV14	TRBJ1-3	-	17	-	CASSHPVGQTLGNTIYF	TGTGCCAGCAGCCACCCCGTAGGGCAGACTCTTGGAAACACCATATATTTT
TRBV19	TRBJ1-1	-	14	-	CASRGWGGFAEAFF	TGTGCCAGTAGGGGATGGGGGGGATTCGCTGAAGCTTTCTTT
TRBV5-1	TRBJ1-4	TRBD1	16	-	CASSLLSDRDNEKLFF	TGCGCCAGCAGCTTGTTGTCGGACAGGGATAATGAAAAACTGTTTTTT
TRBV7-9	TRBJ2-2	TRBD2	16	-	CASSSTGTRNTGELFF	TGTGCCAGCAGCTCAACGGGGACTAGGAACACCGGGGAGCTGTTTTTT
TRBV28	TRBJ2-1	-	16	-	CASSLWIQYTYNEQFF	TGTGCCAGCAGTTTATGGATCCAGTATACCTACAATGAGCAGTTCTTC
TRBV12-5	TRBJ2-7	-	16	-	CASGFEAWGSSYEQYF	TGTGCTAGTGGTTTCGAGGCGTGGGGGTCCTCCTACGAGCAGTACTTC
TRBV7-9	TRBJ2-7	-	12	-	CASTGVAYEQYF	TGTGCCAGCACGGGGGTGGCCTACGAGCAGTACTTC
TRBV6-5	TRBJ1-1	-	13	-	CASRRGLNTEAFF	TGTGCCAGCCGGAGGGGACTGAACACTGAAGCTTTCTTT
TRBV7-2	TRBJ2-3	TRBD2	11	-	CASSSGGEQYF	TGTGCCAGTAGTAGCGGGGGAGAACAGTATTTT
TRBV29-1	TRBJ1-2	-	13	-	CSVLDRGPYGYTF	TGCAGCGTTTTGGACCGGGGACCCTATGGCTACACCTTC
TRBV12-1	TRBJ1-1	-	20	-	CASSFSFPQADSRPNTEAFF	TGTGCCAGCAGCTTTAGTTTCCCTCAGGCGGACAGCCGTCCAAACACTGAAGCTTTCTTT